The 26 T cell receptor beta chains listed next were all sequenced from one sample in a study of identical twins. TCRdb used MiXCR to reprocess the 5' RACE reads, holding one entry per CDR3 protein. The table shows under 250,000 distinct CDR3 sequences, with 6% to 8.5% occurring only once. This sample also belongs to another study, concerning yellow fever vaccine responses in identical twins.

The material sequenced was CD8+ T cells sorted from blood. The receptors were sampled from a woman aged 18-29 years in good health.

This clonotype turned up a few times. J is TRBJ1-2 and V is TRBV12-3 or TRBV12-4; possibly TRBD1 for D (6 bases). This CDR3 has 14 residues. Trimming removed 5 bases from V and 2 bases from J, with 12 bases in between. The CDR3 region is CASSPDQGNYGYTF. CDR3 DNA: TGTGCCAGCAGTCCTGACCAGGGGAACTATGGCTACACCTTC.

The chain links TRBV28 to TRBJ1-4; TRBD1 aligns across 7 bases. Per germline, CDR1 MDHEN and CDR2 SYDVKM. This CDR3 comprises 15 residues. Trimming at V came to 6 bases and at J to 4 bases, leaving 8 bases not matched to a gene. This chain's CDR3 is CASSPRTGDNEKLFF. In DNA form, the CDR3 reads TGTGCCAGCAGCCCCCGGACAGGAGATAATGAAAAACTGTTTTTT.

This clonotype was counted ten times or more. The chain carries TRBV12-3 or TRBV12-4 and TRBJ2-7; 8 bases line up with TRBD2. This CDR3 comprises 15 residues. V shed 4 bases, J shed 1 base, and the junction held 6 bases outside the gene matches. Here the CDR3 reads CASSSTSGVSYEQYF. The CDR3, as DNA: TGTGCCAGCAGTTCCACTAGCGGAGTTTCCTACGAGCAGTACTTC.

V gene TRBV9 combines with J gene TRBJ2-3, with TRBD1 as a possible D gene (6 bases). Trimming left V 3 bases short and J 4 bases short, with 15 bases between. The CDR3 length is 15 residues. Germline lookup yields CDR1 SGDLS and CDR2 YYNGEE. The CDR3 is CASSGEQGISDTQYF. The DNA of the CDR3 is TGTGCCAGCAGCGGCGAACAGGGTATTTCAGATACGCAGTATTTT.

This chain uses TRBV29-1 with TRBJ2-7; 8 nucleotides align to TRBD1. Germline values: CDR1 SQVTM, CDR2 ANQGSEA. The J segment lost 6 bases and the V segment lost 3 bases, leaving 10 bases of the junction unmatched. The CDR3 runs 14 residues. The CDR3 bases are TGCAGCGTTGATCTTGGCAGGGGGCAAGGCGAGCAGTACTTC. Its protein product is CSVDLGRGQGEQYF.

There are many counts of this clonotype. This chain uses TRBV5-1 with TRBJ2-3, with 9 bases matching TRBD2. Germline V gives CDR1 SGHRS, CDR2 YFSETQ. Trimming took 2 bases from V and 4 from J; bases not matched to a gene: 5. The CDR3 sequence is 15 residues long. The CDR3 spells CASSLGTSFPDTQYF. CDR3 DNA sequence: TGCGCCAGCAGCTTAGGGACTAGCTTCCCAGATACGCAGTATTTT.

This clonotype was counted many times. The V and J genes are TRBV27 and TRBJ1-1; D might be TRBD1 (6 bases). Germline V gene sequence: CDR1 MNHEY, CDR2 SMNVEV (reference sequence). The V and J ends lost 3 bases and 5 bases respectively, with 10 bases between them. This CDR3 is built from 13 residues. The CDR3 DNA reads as TGTGCCAGCAGTTTCAGGGGCGAAACTGAAGCTTTCTTT. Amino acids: CASSFRGETEAFF.

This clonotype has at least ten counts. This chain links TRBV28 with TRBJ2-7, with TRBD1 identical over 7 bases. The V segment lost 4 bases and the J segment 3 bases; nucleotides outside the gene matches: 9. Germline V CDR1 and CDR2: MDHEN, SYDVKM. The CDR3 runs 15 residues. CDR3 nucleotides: TGTGCCAGCAGTTATAAAGGCAGGGGGTACTACGAGCAGTACGTC. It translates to CASSYKGRGYYEQYV.

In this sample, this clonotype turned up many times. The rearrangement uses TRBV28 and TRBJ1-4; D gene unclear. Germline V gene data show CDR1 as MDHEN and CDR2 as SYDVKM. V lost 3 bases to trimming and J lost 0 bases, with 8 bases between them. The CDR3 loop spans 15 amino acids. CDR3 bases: TGTGCCAGCAGTTTTTTTGGGCCAACTAATGAAAAACTGTTTTTT. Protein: CASSFFGPTNEKLFF.

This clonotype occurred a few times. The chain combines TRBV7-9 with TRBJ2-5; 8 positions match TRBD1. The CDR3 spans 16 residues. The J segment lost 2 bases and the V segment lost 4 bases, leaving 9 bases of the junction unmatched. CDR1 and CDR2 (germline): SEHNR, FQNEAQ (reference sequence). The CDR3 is CASSSLEGQGQETQYF. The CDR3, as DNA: TGTGCCAGCAGCTCCCTTGAAGGACAGGGACAAGAGACCCAGTACTTC.

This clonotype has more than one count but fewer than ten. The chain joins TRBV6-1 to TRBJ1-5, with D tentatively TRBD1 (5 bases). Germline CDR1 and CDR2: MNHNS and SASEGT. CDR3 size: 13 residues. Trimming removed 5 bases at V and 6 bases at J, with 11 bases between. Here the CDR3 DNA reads TGTGCCAGCAGTCCCGGAGGGGCTCAGCCCCAGCATTTT. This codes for CASSPGGAQPQHF.

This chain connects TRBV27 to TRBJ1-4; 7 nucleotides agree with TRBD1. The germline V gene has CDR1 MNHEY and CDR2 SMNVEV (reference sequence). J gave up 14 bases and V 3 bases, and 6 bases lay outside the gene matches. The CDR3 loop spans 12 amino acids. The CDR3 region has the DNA TGTGCCAGCAGTTTCCCCGGGACAGAGCTGTTTTTT. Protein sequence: CASSFPGTELFF.

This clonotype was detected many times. This chain's CDR3 is CASSSDRHSTDTQYF. DNA for the CDR3: TGTGCCAGCAGCTCCGACAGACATAGCACAGATACGCAGTATTTT. The chain combines TRBV5-6 with TRBJ2-3; TRBD1 might be the D (5 bases). The CDR3 length is 15 residues. V shed 3 bases and J shed 0 bases, with 11 bases lying between them. Germline V gene data show CDR1 as SGHDT and CDR2 as YYEEEE. The full variable domain, rest sourced from reference TRBV5-6 and TRBJ2-3, is DAGVTQSPTHLIKTRGQQVTLRCSPKSGHDTVSWYQQALGQGPQFIFQYYEEEERQRGNFPDRFSGHQFPNYSSELNVNALLLGDSALYLCASSSDRHSTDTQYFGPGTRLTVL.

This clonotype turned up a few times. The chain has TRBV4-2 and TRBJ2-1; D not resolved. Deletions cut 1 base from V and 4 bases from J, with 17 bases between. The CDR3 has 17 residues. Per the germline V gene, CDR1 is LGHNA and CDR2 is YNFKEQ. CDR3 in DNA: TGTGCCAGCAGCCAAGTCGAAGTACCGCGTCGGTACAATGAGCAGTTCTTC. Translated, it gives CASSQVEVPRRYNEQFF.

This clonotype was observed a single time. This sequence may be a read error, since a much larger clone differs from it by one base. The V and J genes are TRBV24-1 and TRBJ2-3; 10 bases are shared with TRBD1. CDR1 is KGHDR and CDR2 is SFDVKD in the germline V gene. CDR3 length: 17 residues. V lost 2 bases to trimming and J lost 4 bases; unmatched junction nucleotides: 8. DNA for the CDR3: TGTGCCACCAGTGATTCAGCGGACAGGGGGTGCCCAGATACGCAGTATTTT. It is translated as CATSDSADRGCPDTQYF.

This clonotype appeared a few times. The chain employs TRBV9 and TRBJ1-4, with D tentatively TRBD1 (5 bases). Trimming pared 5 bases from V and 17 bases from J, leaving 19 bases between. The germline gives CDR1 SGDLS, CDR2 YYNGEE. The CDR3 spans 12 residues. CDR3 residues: CASSFDSRVLFF. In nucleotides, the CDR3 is TGTGCCAGCAGTTTCGATAGCAGGGTTCTTTTTTTT.

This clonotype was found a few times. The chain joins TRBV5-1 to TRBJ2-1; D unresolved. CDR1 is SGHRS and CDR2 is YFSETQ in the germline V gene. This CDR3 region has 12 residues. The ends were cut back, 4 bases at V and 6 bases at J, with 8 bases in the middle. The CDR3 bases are TGCGCCAGCAGCCCGGCGGCCAATGAGCAGTTCTTC. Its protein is CASSPAANEQFF.

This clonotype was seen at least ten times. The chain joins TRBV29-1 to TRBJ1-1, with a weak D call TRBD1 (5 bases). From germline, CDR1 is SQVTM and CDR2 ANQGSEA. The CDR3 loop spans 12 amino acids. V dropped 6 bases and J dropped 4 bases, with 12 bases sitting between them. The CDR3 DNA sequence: TGCAGCGTGGTGCAGGGACTCACTGAAGCTTTCTTT. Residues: CSVVQGLTEAFF.

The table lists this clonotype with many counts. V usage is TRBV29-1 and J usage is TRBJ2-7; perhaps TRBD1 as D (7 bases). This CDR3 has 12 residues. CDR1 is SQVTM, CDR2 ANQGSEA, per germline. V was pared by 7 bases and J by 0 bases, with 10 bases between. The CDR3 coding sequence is TGCAGCGGGCGGGACAGCTCCTACGAGCAGTACTTC. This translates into CSGRDSSYEQYF.

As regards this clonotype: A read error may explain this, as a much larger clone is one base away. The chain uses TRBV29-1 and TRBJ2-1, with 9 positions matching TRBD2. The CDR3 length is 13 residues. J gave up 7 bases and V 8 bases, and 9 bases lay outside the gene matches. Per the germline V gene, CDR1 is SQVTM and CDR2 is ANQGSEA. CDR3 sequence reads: CSTEAGGYNEQFF. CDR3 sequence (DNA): TGCAGCACAGAAGCGGGAGGCTATAATGAGCAGTTCTTC.

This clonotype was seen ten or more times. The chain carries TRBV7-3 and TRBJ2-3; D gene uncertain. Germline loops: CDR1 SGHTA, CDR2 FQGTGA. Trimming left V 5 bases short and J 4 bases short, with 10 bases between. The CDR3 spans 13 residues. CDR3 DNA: TGTGCCAGCAGCCGATTACTTGCAGATACGCAGTATTTT. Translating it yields CASSRLLADTQYF.

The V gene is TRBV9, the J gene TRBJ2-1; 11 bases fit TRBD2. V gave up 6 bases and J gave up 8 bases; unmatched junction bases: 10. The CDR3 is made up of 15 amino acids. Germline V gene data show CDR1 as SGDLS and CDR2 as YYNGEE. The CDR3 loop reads CASNLAGGPLDEQFF. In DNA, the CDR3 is TGTGCCAGCAACCTAGCGGGAGGACCCTTGGATGAGCAGTTCTTC. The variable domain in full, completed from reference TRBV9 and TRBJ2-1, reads DSGVTQTPKHLITATGQRVTLRCSPRSGDLSVYWYQQSLDQGLQFLIQYYNGEERAKGNILERFSAQQFPDLHSELNLSSLELGDSALYFCASNLAGGPLDEQFFGPGTRLTVL.

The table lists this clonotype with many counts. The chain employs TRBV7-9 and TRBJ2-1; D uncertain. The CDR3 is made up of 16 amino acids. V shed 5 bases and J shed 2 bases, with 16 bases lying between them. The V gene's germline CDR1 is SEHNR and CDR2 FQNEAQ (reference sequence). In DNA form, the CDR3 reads TGTGCCAGCAGCCAACCGGACCCGTCCCCCTACAATGAGCAGTTCTTC. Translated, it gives CASSQPDPSPYNEQFF.

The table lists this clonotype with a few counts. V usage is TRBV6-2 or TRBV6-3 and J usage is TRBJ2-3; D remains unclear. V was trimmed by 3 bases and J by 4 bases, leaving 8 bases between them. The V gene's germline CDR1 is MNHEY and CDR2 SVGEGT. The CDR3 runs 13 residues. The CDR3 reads CASSYSSADTQYF. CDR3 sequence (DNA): TGTGCCAGCAGTTATAGCTCGGCAGATACGCAGTATTTT.

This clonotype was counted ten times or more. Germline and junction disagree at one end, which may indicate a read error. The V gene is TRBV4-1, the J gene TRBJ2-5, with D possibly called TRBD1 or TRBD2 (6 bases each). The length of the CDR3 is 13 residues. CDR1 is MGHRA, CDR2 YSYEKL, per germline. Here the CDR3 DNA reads TGCGCCAGCAGTCAAGGGGGGCAAGAGACCCAGTACTTC. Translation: CASSQGGQETQYF.

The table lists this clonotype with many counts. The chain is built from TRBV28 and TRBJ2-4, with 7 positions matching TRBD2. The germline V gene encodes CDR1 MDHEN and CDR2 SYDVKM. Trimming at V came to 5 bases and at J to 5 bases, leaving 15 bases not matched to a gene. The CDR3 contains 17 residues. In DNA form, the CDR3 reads TGTGCCAGCAGTGGAGGACTAGTTTTGGGAATCGAAAACATTCAGTACTTC. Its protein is CASSGGLVLGIENIQYF.